The next 9 T cell receptor beta chains were all read from a single sample in a study of T cells after yellow fever vaccination. MiXCR, run by TCRdb on the 5' RACE reads, gives a single entry per CDR3 protein. The sample holds some 500,000 distinct CDR3 sequences, about 13% seen once. The specimen comprised PBMCs, sampled on the day of the yellow fever booster vaccination. The receptors were sampled from a man in his thirties or forties who received the YFV17D yellow fever vaccine.

This clonotype was seen more than once but under ten times. This chain connects TRBV7-9 to TRBJ1-1; 9 bases line up with TRBD1. V lost 5 bases, J lost 8 bases, and 3 bases stayed unmatched. The length of the CDR3 is 12 residues. Germline CDR1 SEHNR, CDR2 FQNEAQ (reference sequence). Written as DNA, the CDR3 is TGTGCCAGCAGCACGGGACAGGGAGAAGCTTTCTTT. Protein: CASSTGQGEAFF.

This chain connects TRBV7-2 to TRBJ1-5; TRBD1 matches 9 bases. CDR3 size: 15 residues. Germline-derived CDR1 and CDR2 are SGHTA and FQGNSA. Unmatched junction bases numbered 8, after V lost 6 bases and J lost 5 bases. The CDR3 reads CASRREGQGDQPQHF. CDR3 bases: TGTGCCAGCAGGCGCGAGGGACAGGGTGATCAGCCCCAGCATTTT.

CDR3 in DNA: TGCGCCAGCAGCCAAGGGTCGTGGCGGGAGGGCCGAGGGGAGACCCAGTACTTC. Its translation is CASSQGSWREGRGETQYF. The gene calls are TRBV4-3 and TRBJ2-5, with TRBD2 matching over 9 bases. The V gene end was trimmed by 1 base and the J gene end by 5 bases; junction bases not matched to a gene: 14. Germline V gene data show CDR1 as LGHNA and CDR2 as YSLEER. The CDR3 totals 18 residues.

This clonotype turned up a few times. The V gene is TRBV3-1, the J gene TRBJ2-7; no reliable D call. Germline V gene sequence: CDR1 LGHDT, CDR2 YNNKEL (reference sequence). V was shortened by 7 bases and J by 4 bases, with 8 bases between the two germline ends. The CDR3 length is 11 residues. CDR3 region: CASMDGYEQYF. DNA for the CDR3: TGTGCCAGCATGGACGGTTACGAGCAGTACTTC.

Only a few counts were recorded for this clonotype. The chain couples TRBV6-2 or TRBV6-3 to TRBJ2-3, with TRBD2 matching 13 bases. Germline lookup yields CDR1 MNHEY and CDR2 SVGEGT. This CDR3 region has 15 residues. J lost 6 bases, V lost 6 bases, and 6 bases had no gene match. The CDR3 DNA reads TGTGCCAGCAGCCCCGCGGGACTAGCGGGGGATACGCAGTATTTT. It is translated as CASSPAGLAGDTQYF.

This clonotype was counted a few times. This chain joins TRBV21-1 and TRBJ1-5. TRBV21-1 is a pseudogene. The CDR3 has 13 amino acids. The CDR3 sequence: CASNSRPNQPQHF. The CDR3, as DNA: TGTGCCAGCAACAGCAGACCCAATCAGCCCCAGCATTTT.

This clonotype was detected many times. The germline gene is not matched at one end of the junction; a read error may be the cause. The gene calls are TRBV7-2 and TRBJ2-3, with 8 nucleotides matching TRBD2. This CDR3 spans 12 amino acids. Germline values: CDR1 SGHTA, CDR2 FQGNSA. The CDR3 DNA reads TGTGCCAGCAGCTGGGGACGGGAGGGTAAGGATTTT. The encoded protein is CASSWGREGKDF.

This clonotype occurred many times. The chain couples TRBV5-5 to TRBJ2-7; 7 bases match TRBD1. CDR3 size: 15 residues. Trimming cost V 0 bases and J 6 bases; bases outside gene matches: 9. Germline V gene sequence: CDR1 SGHKS, CDR2 YYEKEE (reference sequence). The chain's CDR3 is CASSLGDRDRGEQYF. The CDR3 bases are TGTGCCAGCAGCTTGGGTGACAGGGATCGAGGCGAGCAGTACTTC.

This clonotype was counted between two and nine times. The chain uses TRBV6-1 and TRBJ2-7, with D perhaps given as TRBD1 or TRBD2 (5 bases each). V was shortened by 7 bases and J by 1 base, with 11 bases between the two germline ends. This CDR3 is 13 amino acids long. The germline V gene has CDR1 MNHNS and CDR2 SASEGT. This chain's CDR3 is CASIGTHSYEQYF. The DNA of the CDR3 is TGTGCCAGCATAGGGACGCATTCCTACGAGCAGTACTTC.